Shown below are 4 T cell receptor beta chains from a single sample sequenced in a study of blood T cell repertoires in COVID-19. Libraries were prepared by immunoSEQ multiplex PCR; TCRdb keeps only in-frame clonotypes and omits some of them. The sample contains approximately 100,000 clones, over 75% of which appear only once. The specimen sequenced was peripheral blood. The receptors derive from a man aged 60-69 years with acute or convalescent COVID-19.

The chain couples TRBV5-6 to TRBJ1-1, with a possible D match to TRBD1 (6 bases). This CDR3 has 11 amino acids. Germline assignment: CDR1 SGHDT and CDR2 YYEEEE. The V end was cut by 4 bases, the J end by 10 bases, with 11 bases between. In DNA form, the CDR3 reads TGTGCCAGCAGCCACCGGGACACAGCTTTCTTT. It codes for CASSHRDTAFF.

The chain couples TRBV2 to TRBJ2-5, with D tentatively TRBD1 (5 bases). V was clipped by 6 bases and J by 2 bases, with 22 bases between them. The germline gives CDR1 SNHLY, CDR2 FYNNEI. CDR3 length equals 17 residues. CDR3 sequence reads: CASSPVSFRAGQETQYF. The CDR3 DNA reads as TGTGCCAGCAGCCCAGTTAGCTTCCGGGCAGGGCAAGAGACCCAGTACTTC. The full variable domain, with the rest looked up from reference TRBV2 and TRBJ2-5, is EPEVTQTPSHQVTQMGQEVILRCVPISNHLYFYWYRQILGQKVEFLVSFYNNEISEKSEIFDDQFSVERPDGSNFTLKIRSTKLEDSAMYFCASSPVSFRAGQETQYFGPGTRLLVL.

The chain combines TRBV28 with TRBJ1-1; weak D call: TRBD1 (5 bases). Trimming took off 2 bases at V and 2 bases at J, with 9 bases between the two ends. The CDR3 is 14 residues long. In germline, CDR1 is MDHEN, CDR2 SYDVKM. CDR3 sequence (DNA): TGTGCCAGCAGTTTAGAACAGGTTAACACTGAAGCTTTCTTT. Residues: CASSLEQVNTEAFF.

The chain employs TRBV7-9 and TRBJ2-3; 8 nucleotides align to TRBD2. Germline V gene data show CDR1 as SEHNR and CDR2 as FQNEAQ (reference sequence). This CDR3 region has 16 residues. With V trimmed by 2 bases and J by 3 bases, 7 bases remained unmatched. The CDR3 DNA sequence: TGTGCCAGCAGCTTAAGCAGCGGGAGTGGGACAGATACGCAGTATTTT. It translates to CASSLSSGSGTDTQYF.